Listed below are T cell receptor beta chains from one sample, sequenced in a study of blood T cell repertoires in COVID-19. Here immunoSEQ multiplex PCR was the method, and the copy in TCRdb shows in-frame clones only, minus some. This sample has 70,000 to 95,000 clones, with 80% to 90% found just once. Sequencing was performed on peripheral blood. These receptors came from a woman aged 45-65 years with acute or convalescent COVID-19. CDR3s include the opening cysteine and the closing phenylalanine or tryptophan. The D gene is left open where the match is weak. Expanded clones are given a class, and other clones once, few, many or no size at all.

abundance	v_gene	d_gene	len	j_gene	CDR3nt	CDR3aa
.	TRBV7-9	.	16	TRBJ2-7	TGTGCCAGCAGCGCCTCCGGGGGGCGGGGGCCATACGAGCAGTACTTC	CASSASGGRGPYEQYF
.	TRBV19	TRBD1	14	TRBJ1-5	TGTGCCAGTATCCCGGGACAGGGAAGAGGACCCCAGCATTTT	CASIPGQGRGPQHF
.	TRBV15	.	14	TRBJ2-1	TGTGCCACCAGCAGGGCCGGGAGTTATAATGAGCAGTTCTTC	CATSRAGSYNEQFF
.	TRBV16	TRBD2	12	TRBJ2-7	TGTGCCAGCAGTCGGACTAGTCACGAGCAGTACTTC	CASSRTSHEQYF
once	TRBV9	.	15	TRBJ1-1	TGTGCCAGCAGCACCCTCGGGGGTGGAGGAGCTGAAGCTTTCTTT	CASSTLGGGGAEAFF
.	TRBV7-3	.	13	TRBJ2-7	TGTGCCAGGAGTCGGGAGTGGGGCTACGAGCAGTACTTC	CARSREWGYEQYF
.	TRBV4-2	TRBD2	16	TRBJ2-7	TGTGCCAGCAGCCAAGATCTAGCGGCATTCTCCTACGAGCAGTACTTC	CASSQDLAAFSYEQYF
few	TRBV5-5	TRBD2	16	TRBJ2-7	TGTGCCAGCCGCCCTTCGGTCGGGGGGATAGCCTACGAGCAGTACTTC	CASRPSVGGIAYEQYF
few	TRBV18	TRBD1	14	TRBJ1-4	TGTGCCAGCTCAGCAGGGGGATTCGGGGAAAAACTGTTTTTT	CASSAGGFGEKLFF
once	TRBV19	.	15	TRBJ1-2	TGTGCCAGTACCTCCTGGGGGCAGGAAAACTATGGCTACACCTTC	CASTSWGQENYGYTF
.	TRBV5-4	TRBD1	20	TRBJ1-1	TGTGCCAGCAGCTTGCATTTCTCCGGGACAGGGGGCTGGAAAGGGACTGAAGCTTTCTTT	CASSLHFSGTGGWKGTEAFF
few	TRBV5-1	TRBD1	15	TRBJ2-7	TGCGCCAGCAGCGAGGTCCAGGGACAGCACTACGAGCAGTACTTC	CASSEVQGQHYEQYF
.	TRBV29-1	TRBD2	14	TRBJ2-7	TGCAGCGCAATATCCGGACTAGCGATGTACGAGCAGTACTTC	CSAISGLAMYEQYF
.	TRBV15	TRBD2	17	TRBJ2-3	TGTGCCACCAGCCCTTTAGGACTAGTGGAGTATGCAGATACGCAGTATTTT	CATSPLGLVEYADTQYF
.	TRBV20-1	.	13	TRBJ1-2	TGCAGTGCTAGTGAGGACAGAAACTATGGCTACACCTTC	CSASEDRNYGYTF
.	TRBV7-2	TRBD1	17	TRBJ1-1	TGTGCCAGCAGCCCATTAGGGGCTTGGACAGGGAACGCTGAAGCTTTCTTT	CASSPLGAWTGNAEAFF
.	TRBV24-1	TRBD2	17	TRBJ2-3	TGTGCCACCAGTGATCCGGGACTAGCGGGAGGGTCGGATACGCAGTATTTT	CATSDPGLAGGSDTQYF
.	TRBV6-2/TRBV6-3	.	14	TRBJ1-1	TGTGCCAGCAGTTACTCACACATGAACACTGAAGCTTTCTTT	CASSYSHMNTEAFF
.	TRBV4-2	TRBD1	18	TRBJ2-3	TGTGCCAGCAGCCAATTAAATATGCGAGGGGGCGCATCAGATACGCAGTATTTT	CASSQLNMRGGASDTQYF
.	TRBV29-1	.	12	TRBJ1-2	TGCAGCGTTGGTGAGGAGAACTATGGCTACACCTTC	CSVGEENYGYTF
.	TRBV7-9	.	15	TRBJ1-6	TGTGCCAGCGGGAGGTCGACGTCCTATAATTCACCCCTCCACTTT	CASGRSTSYNSPLHF
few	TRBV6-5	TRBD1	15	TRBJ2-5	TGTGCCAGCAGTTACCGAACAGGGGGGCAAGAGACCCAGTACTTC	CASSYRTGGQETQYF
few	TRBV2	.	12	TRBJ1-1	TGTGCCAGCAACCGGAGGAACACTGAAGCTTTCTTT	CASNRRNTEAFF
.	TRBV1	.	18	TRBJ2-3	TGCACCAGCAGCCAAGATCCTCCGGGAACCCCAAGCACAGATACGCAGTATTTT	CTSSQDPPGTPSTDTQYF
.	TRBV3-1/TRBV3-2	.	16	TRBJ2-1	TGTGCCAGCAGCCGGTCCCCGGCGCTAGATTACAATGAGCAGTTCTTC	CASSRSPALDYNEQFF
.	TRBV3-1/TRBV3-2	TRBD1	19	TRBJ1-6	TGTGCCAGCAGCCAAGAAAGGACAGGTGGCGGCTCCTATAATTCACCCCTCCACTTT	CASSQERTGGGSYNSPLHF
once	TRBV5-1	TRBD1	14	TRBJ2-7	TGCGCCAGCAGCTTGGGGACAGGGGGGAACGAGCAGTACTTC	CASSLGTGGNEQYF
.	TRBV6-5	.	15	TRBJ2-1	TGTGCCACCACAAATCACGGGAGCACCTACAATGAGCAGTTCTTC	CATTNHGSTYNEQFF
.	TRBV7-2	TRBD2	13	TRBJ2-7	TGTGCCAGCAGCCGTAGCGGGAGCGGGGAGCAGTACTTC	CASSRSGSGEQYF
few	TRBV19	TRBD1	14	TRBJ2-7	TGTGCCAGTACCAGACAGGGATCACCCTACGAGCAGTACTTC	CASTRQGSPYEQYF
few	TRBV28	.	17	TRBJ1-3	TGTGCCAGCAGTTTCCTCTCGGACAGCTCCTCTGGAAACACCATATATTTT	CASSFLSDSSSGNTIYF
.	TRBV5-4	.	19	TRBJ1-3	TGTGCCAGCAGCTTGGGCAGCGCGGGCAGGGGCCCCTCTGGAAACACCATATATTTT	CASSLGSAGRGPSGNTIYF
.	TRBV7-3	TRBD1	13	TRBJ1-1	TGTGCCAGCAGCTTAAAGGGGGCGTCTGAAGCTTTCTTT	CASSLKGASEAFF
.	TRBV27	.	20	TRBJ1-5	TGTGCCAGCAGTTTATGGGGGGGTTTGAGGACTAGGGATAGCAATCAGCCCCAGCATTTT	CASSLWGGLRTRDSNQPQHF
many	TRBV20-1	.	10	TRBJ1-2	TGCAGTGGTTGGAGAGATGGCTACACCTTC	CSGWRDGYTF
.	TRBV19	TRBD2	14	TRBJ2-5	TGTGCCAGTAGTATTCGTGCTAGCGGGGAGACCCAGTACTTC	CASSIRASGETQYF
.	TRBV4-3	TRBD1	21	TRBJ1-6	TGCGCCAGCAGCCAAGATGTCACGGGACAGGGGTCGAGCTCCTATAATTCACCCCTCCACTTT	CASSQDVTGQGSSSYNSPLHF
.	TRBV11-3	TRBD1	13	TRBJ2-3	TGTGCCAGCAGCTCCAATGCCGGGACAGGCGCGTATTTT	CASSSNAGTGAYF
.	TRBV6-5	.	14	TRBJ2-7	TGTGCCAGCAGGATAGCGGGACAGGGCTACGAGCAGTACTTC	CASRIAGQGYEQYF
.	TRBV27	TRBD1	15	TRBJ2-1	TGTGCCAGCAGTTTATGGACAGGGAGGAATGATGAGCAGTTCTTC	CASSLWTGRNDEQFF
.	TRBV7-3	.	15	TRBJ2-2	TGTGCCAGCAGCTTAGGAGGTCATGGCACCGGGGAGCTGTTTTTT	CASSLGGHGTGELFF
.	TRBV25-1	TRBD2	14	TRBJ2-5	TGTGCCAGCAGTGACCTTTGGGGGGGGGAGACCCAGTACTTC	CASSDLWGGETQYF
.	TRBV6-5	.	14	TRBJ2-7	TGTGCCAGCAGTCAATCAAGGGGGACCTACGAGCAGTACTTC	CASSQSRGTYEQYF
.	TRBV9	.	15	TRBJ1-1	TGTGCCAGCAGCGTAGTGGACAGAGGTTGGACTGAAGCTTTCTTT	CASSVVDRGWTEAFF
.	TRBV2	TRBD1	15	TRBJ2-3	TGTGCCAGCAGTGGAGGGGACAGGGCCGCCGATACGCAGTATTTT	CASSGGDRAADTQYF
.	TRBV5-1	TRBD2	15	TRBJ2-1	TGCGCCAGCAGCTTACCGGCGGGAGGGCCAGGCGAGCAGTTCTTC	CASSLPAGGPGEQFF
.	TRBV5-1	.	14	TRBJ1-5	TGCGCCAGCAGCTTTGGAGGGAGCAATCAGCCCCAGCATTTT	CASSFGGSNQPQHF
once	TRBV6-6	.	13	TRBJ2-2	TGTGCCAGCAGCCCCCCCTTAGCCGGGGAGCTGTTTTTT	CASSPPLAGELFF
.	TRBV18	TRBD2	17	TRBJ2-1	TGTGCCAGCTCACCACCGCGATCGGGGGGGAAATACAATGAGCAGTTCTTC	CASSPPRSGGKYNEQFF
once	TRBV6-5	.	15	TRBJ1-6	TGTGCCAGCAGTTACAGGCAGGCCTCTGGGCCACCCCTCCACTTT	CASSYRQASGPPLHF
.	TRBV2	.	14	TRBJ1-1	TGTGCCAGCAGTCTAGGCCGTGAGTCCTCTGAAGCTTTCTTT	CASSLGRESSEAFF
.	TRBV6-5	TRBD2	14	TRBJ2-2	TGTGCCAGCAGTTACTCGGGGAGGGGTCGGGAGCTGTTTTTT	CASSYSGRGRELFF
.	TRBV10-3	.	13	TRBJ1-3	TGTGCCATCAGTGAGGGGCTTGGAAACACCATATATTTT	CAISEGLGNTIYF
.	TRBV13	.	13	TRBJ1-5	TGTGCCAGCAGCCAGTCGCAATATCAGCCCCAGCATTTT	CASSQSQYQPQHF
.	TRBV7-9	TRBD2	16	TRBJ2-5	TGTGCCAGCAGCTTAGGAGAAACCGGGACTAAAGAGACCCAGTACTTC	CASSLGETGTKETQYF
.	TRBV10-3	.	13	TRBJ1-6	TGTGCCATCAGGGGGCAGGGTAATTCACCCCTCCACTTT	CAIRGQGNSPLHF
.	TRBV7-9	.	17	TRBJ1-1	TGTGCCAGCAGCTTAGGTGGGCTGGGGCGGCTTTTCACTGAAGCTTTCTTT	CASSLGGLGRLFTEAFF
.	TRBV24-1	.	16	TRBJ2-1	TGTGCCACCAGTGATACAGGGCAGCTCTCCTACAATGAGCAGTTCTTC	CATSDTGQLSYNEQFF